This T cell receptor beta chain emerged from a study of cytomegalovirus exposure and HLA in healthy donors. Study in general: Unique TCRs from HLA-typed donors, some 85 million of them, were held in an early data release.

Among the donors, all were healthy bone marrow donors. Primers included in the PCR were 60 Vbeta and 13 Jbeta primers. Produced via immunoSEQ multiplex PCR; TCRdb's table is partial and in-frame only. The table lists about 160,000 clones, more than 60% of them singletons. Germline CDR1 and CDR2: SGHKS and YYEKEE (reference sequence). The trim removed 5 bases at V and 5 bases at J, leaving 12 bases unmatched. The CDR3 runs to 16 residues. J is TRBJ2-3 and V is TRBV5-5; 9 nucleotides agree with TRBD1. Sequenced material: PBMCs. The TCR sequence derives from a woman between 35 and 50 years old in good health and CMV-seropositive. The CDR3 DNA sequence: TGTGCCAGCAGTTCCCCGCGACAGGGGGTTGGAGATACGCAGTATTTT. Amino acids: CASSSPRQGVGDTQYF.